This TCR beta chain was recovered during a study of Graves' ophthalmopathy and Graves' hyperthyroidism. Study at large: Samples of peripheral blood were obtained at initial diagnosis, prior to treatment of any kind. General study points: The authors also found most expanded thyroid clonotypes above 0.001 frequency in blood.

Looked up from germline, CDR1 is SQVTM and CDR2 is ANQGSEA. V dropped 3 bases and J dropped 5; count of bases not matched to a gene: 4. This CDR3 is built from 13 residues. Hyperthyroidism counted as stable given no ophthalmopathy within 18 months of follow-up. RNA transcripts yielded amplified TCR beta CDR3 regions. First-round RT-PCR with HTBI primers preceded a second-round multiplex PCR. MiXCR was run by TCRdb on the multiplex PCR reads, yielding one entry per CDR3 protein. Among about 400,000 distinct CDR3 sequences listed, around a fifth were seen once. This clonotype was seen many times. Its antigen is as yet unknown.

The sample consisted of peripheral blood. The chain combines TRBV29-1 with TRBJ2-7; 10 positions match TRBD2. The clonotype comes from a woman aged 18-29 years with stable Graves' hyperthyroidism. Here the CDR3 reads CSVEIGLADEQYF. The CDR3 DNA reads TGCAGCGTTGAGATTGGACTAGCGGACGAGCAGTACTTC.